This TCR beta chain derives from a study of T cells in Graves' hyperthyroidism and ophthalmopathy. TCR beta CDR3 regions were amplified from RNA. The HTBI primer set served for first-round RT-PCR of the TCR CDR3. In TCRdb, the multiplex PCR reads were re-called with MiXCR into one record per CDR3 protein. The data contain about 560,000 distinct CDR3 sequences, approximately 16% of them singletons. CDR3 length equals 13 residues. Germline V lookup: CDR1 LGHDT, CDR2 YNNKEL (reference sequence). V shed 4 bases and J shed 1 base, with 7 bases lying between them. A lack of ophthalmopathy progression within 18 months defined stable Graves' hyperthyroidism. Diagnosis of hyperthyroidism was new in patients aged 18 to 65, and its duration was under 2 months.

Sequencing was performed on blood. The TCR comes from a woman aged 18-29 years with Graves' hyperthyroidism. The chain carries TRBV3-1 and TRBJ1-1; no reliable D call. Written as DNA, the CDR3 is TGTGCCAGCAGCCCCGAACAGAACACTGAAGCTTTCTTT. Its translation is CASSPEQNTEAFF.